This T cell receptor (beta chain) originates from a study of T cell repertoires in cytomegalovirus infection. Study background: Both recently identified HLA-C-restricted and well-studied HLA-B-restricted CMV epitopes were used in the study. An indication of both CMV infection and matching HLA type came from public TCR beta signatures.

This clonotype has only a few counts. Antigen unknown. V was cut by 6 bases and J by 1 base, with 16 bases left in between. The CDR3 is 16 amino acids. CDR1 and CDR2 from the germline V gene are MNHEY and SMNVEV (reference sequence). Study-wide points: Cumulative public TCR beta family frequency identified carriers of CMV plus the relevant HLA. HLA-C-restricted TCR beta clonotypes specific for CMV led the ex vivo response.

TCRdb reprocessed the reads with MiXCR, giving one entry per CDR3 protein. The sample yields 350,000 to 400,000 distinct CDR3 sequences, roughly 34% seen once. This sequence was found in a human donor in good health (CMV status not recorded). Some clones in this sample may be carry-over from other donors' samples. The sequenced sample was cultured PBMCs, obtained from culture after CMV antigen stimulation. The chain has TRBV27 and TRBJ2-1; no clear D. The CDR3 sequence: CASRSTFGLSYNEQFF. The CDR3 coding sequence is TGTGCCAGCAGATCAACTTTCGGGCTTTCCTACAATGAGCAGTTCTTC.